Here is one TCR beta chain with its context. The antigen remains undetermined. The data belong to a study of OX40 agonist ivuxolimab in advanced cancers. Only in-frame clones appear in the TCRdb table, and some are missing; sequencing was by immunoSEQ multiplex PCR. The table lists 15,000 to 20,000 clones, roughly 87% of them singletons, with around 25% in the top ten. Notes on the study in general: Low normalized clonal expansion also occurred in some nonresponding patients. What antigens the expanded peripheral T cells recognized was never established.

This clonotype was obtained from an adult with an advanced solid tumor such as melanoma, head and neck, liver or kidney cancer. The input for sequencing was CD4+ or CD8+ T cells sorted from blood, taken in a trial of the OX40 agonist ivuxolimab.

In DNA, the CDR3 is TGCGCCAGCAGCCAAGGACAGAACAATCAGCCCCAGCATTTT. This encodes CASSQGQNNQPQHF. The V and J genes are TRBV4-1 and TRBJ1-5, with D possibly TRBD1 on 5 matching bases. The CDR3 has 14 amino acids. Trimming shortened V by 1 base and J by 3 bases, and 7 bases separated the two germline ends. Per germline, CDR1 MGHRA and CDR2 YSYEKL.